Shown below are 7 T cell receptor beta chains from a single sample sequenced in a study. TCRdb recomputed calls from the RT-PCR reads with MiXCR, one row per CDR3 protein. The repertoire holds more than 550,000 distinct CDR3 sequences, with 12% to 15% as singletons. Sequencing used memory CD4+ T cells from blood. These receptors originate from a female donor in good health, serving as a healthy control.

This clonotype appeared a few times. The chain links TRBV29-1 to TRBJ1-1, with 7 positions matching TRBD1. V gave up 2 bases and J gave up 4 bases; unmatched junction bases: 7. This CDR3 is 14 amino acids long. Germline-derived CDR1 and CDR2 are SQVTM and ANQGSEA. CDR3 protein: CSVEPGQVRTEAFF. As DNA, the CDR3 is TGCAGCGTTGAACCCGGACAGGTTCGCACTGAAGCTTTCTTT. Using reference TRBV29-1 and TRBJ1-1 for the parts outside the CDR3, the full variable domain is SAVISQKPSRDICQRGTSLTIQCQVDSQVTMMFWYRQQPGQSLTLIATANQGSEATYESGFVIDKFPISRPNLTFSTLTVSNMSPEDSSIYLCSVEPGQVRTEAFFGQGTRLTVV.

This clonotype was recorded a few times. The chain uses TRBV5-6 and TRBJ2-2; unclear D gene. The germline gives CDR1 SGHDT, CDR2 YYEEEE. This CDR3 region has 15 residues. Between the trimmed V and J ends, which lost 7 bases and 3 bases, there was a span of 16 bases. The CDR3: CASLRDRVDTGELFF. In nucleotides, the CDR3 is TGTGCCAGCCTCAGAGATAGGGTGGACACCGGGGAGCTGTTTTTT.

The rearrangement links TRBV11-2 to TRBJ1-6, with D uncertain. The CDR3 is made up of 13 amino acids. Between the trimmed V and J ends, which lost 2 bases and 10 bases, there was a span of 9 bases. Germline V gene lookup returns CDR1 SGHAT and CDR2 FQNNGV. Written as DNA, the CDR3 is TGTGCCAGCAGCTTAATTATAGAGTCACCCCTCCACTTT. Amino acid sequence: CASSLIIESPLHF.

On this clonotype itself: Likely a read error: the CDR3 ends without its conserved phenylalanine or tryptophan. The J gene is TRBJ1-1, the V gene TRBV6-5; D gene unclear. The CDR3 runs to 12 residues. CDR1 is MNHEY, CDR2 SVGAGI, per germline. V dropped 6 bases and J dropped 6 bases, with 11 bases sitting between them. The CDR3 is CASSSAGAEAFY. CDR3 nucleotide sequence: TGTGCCAGCAGCTCCGCAGGAGCTGAAGCTTTCTAT.

The chain is built from TRBV28 and TRBJ1-2; tentative D call: TRBD1 (5 bases). The V end was cut by 6 bases, the J end by 5 bases, with 25 bases between. There are 17 residues in the CDR3. Germline V gives CDR1 MDHEN, CDR2 SYDVKM. The CDR3 DNA follows: TGTGCCAGCAGCCCCCCTTCGGGAGGGGAATCCTCTTATGGCTACACCTTC. Translation gives CASSPPSGGESSYGYTF.

The rearrangement links TRBV2 to TRBJ1-4; D call uncertain. The germline V gene has CDR1 SNHLY and CDR2 FYNNEI. The CDR3 sequence is 14 residues long. V lost 3 bases and J 1 base, leaving 6 bases between the germline ends. The CDR3 coding sequence is TGTGCCAGCAGTGAGCTGAGAACTAATGAAAAACTGTTTTTT. Its translation: CASSELRTNEKLFF.

The sample holds a few counts of this clonotype. J is TRBJ1-3 and V is TRBV3-1; D uncertain. The germline V and J ends were trimmed by 3 bases and 4 bases, with 10 bases remaining between them. Germline V gives CDR1 LGHDT, CDR2 YNNKEL (reference sequence). The CDR3 runs 14 residues. CDR3 in DNA: TGTGCCAGCAGCCAGCGGGGATTCGGAAACACCATATATTTT. This translates into CASSQRGFGNTIYF.